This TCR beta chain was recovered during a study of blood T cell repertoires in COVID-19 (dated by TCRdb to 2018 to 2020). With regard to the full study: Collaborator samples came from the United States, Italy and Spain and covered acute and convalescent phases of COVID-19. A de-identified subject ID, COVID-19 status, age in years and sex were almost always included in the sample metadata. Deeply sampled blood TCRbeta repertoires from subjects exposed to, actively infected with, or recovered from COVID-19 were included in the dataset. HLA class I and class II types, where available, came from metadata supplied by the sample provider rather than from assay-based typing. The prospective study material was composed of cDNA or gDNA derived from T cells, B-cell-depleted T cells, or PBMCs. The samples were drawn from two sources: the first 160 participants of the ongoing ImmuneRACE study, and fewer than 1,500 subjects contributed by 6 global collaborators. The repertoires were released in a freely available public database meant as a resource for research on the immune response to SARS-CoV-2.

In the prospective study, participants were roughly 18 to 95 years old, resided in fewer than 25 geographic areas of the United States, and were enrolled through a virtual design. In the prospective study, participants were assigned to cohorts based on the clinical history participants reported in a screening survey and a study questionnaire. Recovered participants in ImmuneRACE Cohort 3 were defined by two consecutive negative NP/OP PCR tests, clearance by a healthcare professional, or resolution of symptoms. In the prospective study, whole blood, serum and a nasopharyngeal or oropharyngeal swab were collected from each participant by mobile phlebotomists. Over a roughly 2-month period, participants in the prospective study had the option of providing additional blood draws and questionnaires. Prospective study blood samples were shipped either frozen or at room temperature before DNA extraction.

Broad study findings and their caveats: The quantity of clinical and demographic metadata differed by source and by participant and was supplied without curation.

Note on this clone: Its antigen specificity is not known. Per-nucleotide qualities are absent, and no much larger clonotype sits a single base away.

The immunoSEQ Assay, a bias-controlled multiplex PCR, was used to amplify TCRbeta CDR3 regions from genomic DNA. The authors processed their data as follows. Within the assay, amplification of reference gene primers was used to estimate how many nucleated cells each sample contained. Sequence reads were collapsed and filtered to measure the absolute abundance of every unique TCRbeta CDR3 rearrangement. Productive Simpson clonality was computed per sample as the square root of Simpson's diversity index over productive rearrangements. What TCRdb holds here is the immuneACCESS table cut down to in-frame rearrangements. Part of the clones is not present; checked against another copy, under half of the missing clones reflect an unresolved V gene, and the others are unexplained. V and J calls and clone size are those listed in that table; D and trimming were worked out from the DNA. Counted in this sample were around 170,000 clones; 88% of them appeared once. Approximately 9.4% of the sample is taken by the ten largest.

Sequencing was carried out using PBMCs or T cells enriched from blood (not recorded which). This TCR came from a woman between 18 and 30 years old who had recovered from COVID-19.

The CDR3 reads as follows: CASSIYRGNRDTEAFF. The nucleotide sequence is given as TGTGCCAGTAGTATATACAGGGGGAACAGGGACACTGAAGCTTTCTTT. The rearranged chain carries TRBV19 and TRBJ1-1, with 8 bases aligning to TRBD1. The V end gives up 2 bases and the J end 3 bases, leaving 8 bases in the junction not matched to a gene. The CDR3 goes from the cysteine to the phenylalanine over 16 residues. Only the CDR3 portion is preserved as DNA: 48 bases, with reading frame beginning at the first base. The germline V gene (reference sequence) provides CDR1 LNHDA and CDR2 SQIVND.